This T cell receptor (beta chain) was sequenced for a study of T cell responses to AZD1222 COVID-19 vaccine. Findings and limits, study-wide: In all cases, repertoires were sampled only after the peak T cell response. Across the whole spike, CD4 TCRs peaked at regions 160-218 and 743-854. Reportedly, close to half of spike-specific TCRs are directed against unmutated variant regions. Donors were chiefly white British, with a greater number of females, and clonal diversity was perhaps underestimated.

The germline CDR1 and CDR2 sequences are KGHDR and SFDVKD. This CDR3 spans 15 amino acids. After removal of 3 bases from V and 4 bases from J, the junction contained 5 bases not matched to a gene. Some clones are missing from TCRdb's copy, which holds only in-frame ones; the method was immunoSEQ multiplex PCR. The profile shows some 80,000 clones, 90% of them singletons. As for this clone: As yet, its antigen is unknown.

The chain combines TRBV24-1 with TRBJ1-5; the match to TRBD1 covers 7 bases. The material was peripheral blood, obtained 28 days after the second AZD1222 dose. The source is an adult who received the AZD1222 COVID-19 vaccine. The CDR3 nucleotides read TGTGCCACCAGTGATACCGGGACAGCAAATCAGCCCCAGCATTTT. It translates to CATSDTGTANQPQHF.